The sequence of this T cell receptor (beta chain) was determined in a study of blood T cell repertoires in COVID-19. This CDR3 has 13 residues. Germline-derived CDR1 and CDR2 are SGDLS and YYNGEE. Deletions cut 4 bases from V and 3 bases from J, with 11 bases between. The table came from immunoSEQ multiplex PCR; TCRdb's copy has only in-frame clones and leaves some out. This table has more than 80,000 clones, around 80% appearing once. This clone has only a few counts. The TCR originated in a woman aged 60 to 75 with acute or convalescent COVID-19. The sequenced sample was peripheral blood. This rearrangement joins TRBV9 to TRBJ2-7, with D tentatively TRBD2 (5 bases). CDR3 in DNA: TGTGCCAGCAGCACATTGGCGGGCTACGAGCAGTACTTC. Translated: CASSTLAGYEQYF.